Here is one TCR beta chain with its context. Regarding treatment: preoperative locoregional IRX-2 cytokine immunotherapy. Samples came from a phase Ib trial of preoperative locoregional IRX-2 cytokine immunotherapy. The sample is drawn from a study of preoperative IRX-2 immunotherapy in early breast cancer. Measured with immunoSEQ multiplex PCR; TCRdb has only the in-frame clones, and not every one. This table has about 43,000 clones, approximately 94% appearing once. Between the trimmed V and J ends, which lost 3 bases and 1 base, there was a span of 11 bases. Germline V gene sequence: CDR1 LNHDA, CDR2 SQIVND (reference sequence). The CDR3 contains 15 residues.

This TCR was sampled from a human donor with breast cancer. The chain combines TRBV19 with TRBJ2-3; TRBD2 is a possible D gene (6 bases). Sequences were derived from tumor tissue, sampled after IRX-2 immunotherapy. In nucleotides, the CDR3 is TGTGCCAGTAGTATTGCCGGGAGAGGCACAGATACGCAGTATTTT. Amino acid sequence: CASSIAGRGTDTQYF.